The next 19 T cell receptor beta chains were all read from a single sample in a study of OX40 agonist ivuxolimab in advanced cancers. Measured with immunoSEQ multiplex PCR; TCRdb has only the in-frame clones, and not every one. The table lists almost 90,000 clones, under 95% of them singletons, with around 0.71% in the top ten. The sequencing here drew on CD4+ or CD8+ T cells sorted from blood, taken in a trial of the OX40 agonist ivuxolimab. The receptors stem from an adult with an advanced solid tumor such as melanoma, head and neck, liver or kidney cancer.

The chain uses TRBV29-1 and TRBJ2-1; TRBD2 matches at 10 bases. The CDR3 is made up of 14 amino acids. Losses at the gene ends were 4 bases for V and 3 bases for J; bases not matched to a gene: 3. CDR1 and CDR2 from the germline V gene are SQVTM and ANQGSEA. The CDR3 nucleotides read TGCAGCGTTGCCGCTAGCGGGAGCTACAATGAGCAGTTCTTC. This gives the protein CSVAASGSYNEQFF.

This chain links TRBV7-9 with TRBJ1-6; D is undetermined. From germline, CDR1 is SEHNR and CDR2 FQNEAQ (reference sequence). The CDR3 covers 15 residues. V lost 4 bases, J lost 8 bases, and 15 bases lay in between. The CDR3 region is CASSWTLPMDSPLHF. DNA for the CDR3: TGTGCCAGCAGCTGGACTCTACCTATGGATTCACCCCTCCACTTT.

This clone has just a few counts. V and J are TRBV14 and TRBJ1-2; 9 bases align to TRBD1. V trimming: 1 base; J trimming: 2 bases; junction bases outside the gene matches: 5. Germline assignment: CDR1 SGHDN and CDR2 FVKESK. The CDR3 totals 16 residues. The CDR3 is CASSQGTGELNYGYTF. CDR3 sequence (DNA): TGTGCCAGCAGCCAAGGGACAGGGGAACTAAACTATGGCTACACCTTC.

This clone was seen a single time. The CDR3 DNA reads TGCAGCGTTACCCTACAGGGGAATGGGTATGGCTACACCTTC. Protein product: CSVTLQGNGYGYTF. This chain connects TRBV29-1 to TRBJ1-2, with TRBD1 identical over 7 bases. The CDR3 sequence is 14 residues long. The V gene's germline CDR1 is SQVTM and CDR2 ANQGSEA. After removal of 5 bases from V and 5 bases from J, the junction contained 11 bases not matched to a gene.

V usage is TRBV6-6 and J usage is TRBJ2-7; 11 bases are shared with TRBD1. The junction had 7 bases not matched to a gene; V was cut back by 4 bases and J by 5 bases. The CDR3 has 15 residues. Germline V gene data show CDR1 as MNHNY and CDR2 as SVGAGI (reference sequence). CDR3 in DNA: TGTGCCAGCAGTTCCATCGGGACAGGGGGACACGAGCAGTACTTC. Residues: CASSSIGTGGHEQYF.

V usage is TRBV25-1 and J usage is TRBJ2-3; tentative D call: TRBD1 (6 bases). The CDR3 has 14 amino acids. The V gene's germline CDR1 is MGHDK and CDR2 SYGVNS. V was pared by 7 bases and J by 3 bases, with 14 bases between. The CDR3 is CASNTQGRTDTQYF. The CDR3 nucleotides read TGTGCCAGCAATACGCAGGGGCGGACAGATACGCAGTATTTT.

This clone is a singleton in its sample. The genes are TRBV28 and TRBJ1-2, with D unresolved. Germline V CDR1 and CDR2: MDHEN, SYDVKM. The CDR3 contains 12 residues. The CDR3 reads CTLGAPRDGYTF. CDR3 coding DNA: TGTACCCTGGGAGCCCCAAGGGATGGCTACACCTTC.

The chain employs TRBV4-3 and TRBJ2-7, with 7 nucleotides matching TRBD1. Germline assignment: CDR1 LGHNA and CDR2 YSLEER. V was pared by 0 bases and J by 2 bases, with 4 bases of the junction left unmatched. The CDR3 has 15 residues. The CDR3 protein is CASSQEGQSPYEQYF. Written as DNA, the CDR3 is TGCGCCAGCAGCCAAGAGGGACAGTCTCCCTACGAGCAGTACTTC.

This CDR3 is CAWSGTAQEPQHF. CDR3 DNA: TGTGCCTGGAGTGGGACCGCGCAAGAGCCCCAGCATTTT. This sequence joins TRBV30 and TRBJ1-5, with D unresolved. The germline V gene has CDR1 GTSNPN and CDR2 SVGIG (reference sequence). The V gene lost 1 base and the J gene lost 8 bases, with 12 bases spanning the gap. The CDR3 sequence is 13 residues long.

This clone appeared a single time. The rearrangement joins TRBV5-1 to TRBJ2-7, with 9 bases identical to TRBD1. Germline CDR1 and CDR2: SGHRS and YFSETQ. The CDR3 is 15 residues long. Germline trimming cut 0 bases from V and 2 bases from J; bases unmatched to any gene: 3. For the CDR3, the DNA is TGCGCCAGCAGCTTGGCGGGACAGGGCCCCTACGAGCAGTACTTC. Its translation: CASSLAGQGPYEQYF.

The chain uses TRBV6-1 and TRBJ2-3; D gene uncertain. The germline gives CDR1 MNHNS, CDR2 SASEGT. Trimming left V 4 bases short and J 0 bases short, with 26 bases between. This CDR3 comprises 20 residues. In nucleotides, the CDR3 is TGTGCCAGCAGTGTCCGACGGCCTGTCAAGGCGGCCCCTAGCACAGATACGCAGTATTTT. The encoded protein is CASSVRRPVKAAPSTDTQYF.

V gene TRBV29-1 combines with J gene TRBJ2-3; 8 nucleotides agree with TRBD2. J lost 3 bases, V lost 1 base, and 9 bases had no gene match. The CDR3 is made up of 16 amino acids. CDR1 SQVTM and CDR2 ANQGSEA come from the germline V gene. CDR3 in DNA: TGCAGCGTTGAAGGGCCAGCGGGGGCCCGAACAGATACGCAGTATTTT. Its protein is CSVEGPAGARTDTQYF.

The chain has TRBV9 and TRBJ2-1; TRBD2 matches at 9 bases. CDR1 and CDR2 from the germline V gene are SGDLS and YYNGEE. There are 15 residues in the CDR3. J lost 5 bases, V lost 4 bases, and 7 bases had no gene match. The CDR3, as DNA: TGTGCCAGCAGCCCCGATAGCGGGGGTCACAATGAGCAGTTCTTC. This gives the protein CASSPDSGGHNEQFF.

CDR3 sequence reads: CASSLGRGSNEKLFF. In DNA form, the CDR3 reads TGTGCCAGCAGCTTAGGTCGGGGGTCTAATGAAAAACTGTTTTTT. The chain couples TRBV7-8 to TRBJ1-4; D possibly corresponds to TRBD1 (5 bases). The CDR3 covers 15 residues. CDR1 is SGHVS, CDR2 FQNEAQ, per germline. V dropped 1 base and J dropped 3 bases, with 9 bases sitting between them.

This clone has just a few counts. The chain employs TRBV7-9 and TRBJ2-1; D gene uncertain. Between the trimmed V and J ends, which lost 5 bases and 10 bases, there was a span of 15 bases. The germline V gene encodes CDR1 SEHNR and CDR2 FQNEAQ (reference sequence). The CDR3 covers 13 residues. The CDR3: CASSPSPSLEQFF. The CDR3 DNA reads TGTGCCAGCAGCCCCTCCCCTTCTCTAGAGCAGTTCTTC.

The CDR3 is CASSYSGLPTKQYF. CDR3 DNA: TGTGCCAGCAGTTACTCGGGGTTACCTACGAAGCAGTACTTC. The J gene is TRBJ2-7, the V gene TRBV6-5; D gene unclear. The CDR3 has 14 amino acids. V was clipped by 0 bases and J by 8 bases, with 14 bases between them. Germline V gives CDR1 MNHEY, CDR2 SVGAGI.

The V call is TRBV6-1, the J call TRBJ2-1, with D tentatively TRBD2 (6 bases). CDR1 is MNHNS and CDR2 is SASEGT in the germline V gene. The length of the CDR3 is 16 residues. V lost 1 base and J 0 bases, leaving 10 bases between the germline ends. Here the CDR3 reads CASSEGELASYNEQFF. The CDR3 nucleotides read TGTGCCAGCAGTGAAGGAGAACTAGCCTCCTACAATGAGCAGTTCTTC.

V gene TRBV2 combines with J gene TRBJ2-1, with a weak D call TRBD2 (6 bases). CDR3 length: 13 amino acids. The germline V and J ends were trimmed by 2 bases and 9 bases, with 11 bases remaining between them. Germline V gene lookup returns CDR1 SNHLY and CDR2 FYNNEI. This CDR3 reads CASSEIREAEQFF. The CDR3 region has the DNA TGTGCCAGCAGTGAAATTAGGGAGGCTGAGCAGTTCTTC.

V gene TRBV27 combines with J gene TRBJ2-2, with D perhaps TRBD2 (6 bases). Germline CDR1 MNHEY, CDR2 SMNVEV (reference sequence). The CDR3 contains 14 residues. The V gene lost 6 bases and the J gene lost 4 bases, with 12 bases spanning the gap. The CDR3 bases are TGTGCCAGCAGACGACTAGAGAGCACCGGGGAGCTGTTTTTT. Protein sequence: CASRRLESTGELFF.